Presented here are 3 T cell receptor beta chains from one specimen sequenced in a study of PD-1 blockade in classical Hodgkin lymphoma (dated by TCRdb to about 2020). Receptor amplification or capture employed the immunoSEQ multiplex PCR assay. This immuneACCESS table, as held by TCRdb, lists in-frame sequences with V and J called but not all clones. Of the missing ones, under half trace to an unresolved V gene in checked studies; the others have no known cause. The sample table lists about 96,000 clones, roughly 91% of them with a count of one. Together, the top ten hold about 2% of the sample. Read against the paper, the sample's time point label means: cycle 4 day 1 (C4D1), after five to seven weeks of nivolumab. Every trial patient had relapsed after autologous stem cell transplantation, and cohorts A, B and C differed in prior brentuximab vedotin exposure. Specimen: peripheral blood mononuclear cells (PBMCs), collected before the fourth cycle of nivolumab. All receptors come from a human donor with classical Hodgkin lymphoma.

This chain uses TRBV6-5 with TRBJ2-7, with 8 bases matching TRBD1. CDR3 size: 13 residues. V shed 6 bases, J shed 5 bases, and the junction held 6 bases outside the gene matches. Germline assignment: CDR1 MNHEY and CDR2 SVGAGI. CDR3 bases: TGTGCCAGCAGAGGACAGGGACGCGACGAGCAGTACTTC. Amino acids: CASRGQGRDEQYF.

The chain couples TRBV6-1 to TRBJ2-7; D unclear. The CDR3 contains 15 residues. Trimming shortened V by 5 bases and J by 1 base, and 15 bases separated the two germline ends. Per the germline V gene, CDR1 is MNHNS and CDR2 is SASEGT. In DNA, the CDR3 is TGTGCCAGCAGTATCTACTCCACACCTTCCTACGAGCAGTACTTC. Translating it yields CASSIYSTPSYEQYF.

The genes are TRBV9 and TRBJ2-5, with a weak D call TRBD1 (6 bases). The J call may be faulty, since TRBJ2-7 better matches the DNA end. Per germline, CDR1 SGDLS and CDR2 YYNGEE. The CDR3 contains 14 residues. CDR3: CASSVGGTTYEQYF. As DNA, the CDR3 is TGTGCCAGCAGCGTAGGTGGGACAACCTACGAGCAGTACTTC.